The 30 T cell receptor beta chains in this list originate from one sample, sequenced in a study of blood T cell repertoires in COVID-19 (dated by TCRdb to the early 2020s). Receptor libraries were prepared by the immunoSEQ multiplex PCR assay. This is the immuneACCESS table as TCRdb keeps it, with only in-frame sequences that have V and J called. A part of the clones is gone; compared with another copy, unresolved V genes explain less than half, and the rest is unexplained. In this sample the table shows 110,000 to 150,000 clones, 75% to 90% of which occur a single time. The top ten hold over 35% of the sample. Sequencing used peripheral blood. The origin of the receptors is a human donor in a cohort sampled during active COVID-19.

The chain uses TRBV15 and TRBJ2-3; 11 bases fit TRBD2. Germline CDR1 LNHNV, CDR2 YYDKDF (reference sequence). This CDR3 has 17 amino acids. Unmatched junction bases numbered 8, after V lost 5 bases and J lost 1 base. For the CDR3, the DNA is TGTGCCACCAGCCAAACCCAGACTAGCGGGGGCACAGATACGCAGTATTTT. It yields the protein CATSQTQTSGGTDTQYF.

The chain combines TRBV7-2 with TRBJ2-2; 7 bases map to TRBD1. CDR3 length equals 15 residues. The V and J ends lost 5 bases and 7 bases, in that order; junction bases with no gene match: 10. Per germline, CDR1 SGHTA and CDR2 FQGNSA. The CDR3 coding sequence is TGTGCCAGCAGCGTAAGGGGACAGCGCATCGGGGAGCTGTTTTTT. The encoded protein is CASSVRGQRIGELFF. The full variable domain, rest sourced from reference TRBV7-2 and TRBJ2-2, is GAGVSQSPSNKVTEKGKDVELRCDPISGHTALYWYRQSLGQGLEFLIYFQGNSAPDKSGLPSDRFSAERTGGSVSTLTIQRTQQEDSAVYLCASSVRGQRIGELFFGEGSRLTVL.

This chain uses TRBV4-1 with TRBJ2-2, with 10 bases that match TRBD2. V lost 0 bases, J lost 1 base, and 5 bases stayed unmatched. Germline lookup yields CDR1 MGHRA and CDR2 YSYEKL. The CDR3 is made up of 18 amino acids. The CDR3 sequence is CASSQEPWTSGNTGELFF. The CDR3 nucleotides read TGCGCCAGCAGCCAAGAACCCTGGACTAGCGGGAACACCGGGGAGCTGTTTTTT.

The V and J genes are TRBV7-2 and TRBJ2-3; D uncertain. Trimming stripped 0 bases from V and 6 bases from J, with 7 bases between. The germline CDR1 and CDR2 sequences are SGHTA and FQGNSA. The CDR3 extends over 13 amino acids. CDR3 amino acids: CASSLAWADTQYF. CDR3 DNA: TGTGCCAGCAGCTTAGCGTGGGCTGATACGCAGTATTTT.

This chain joins TRBV5-4 and TRBJ2-2; 11 nucleotides match TRBD1. Trimming cost V 4 bases and J 6 bases; bases outside gene matches: 11. The CDR3 length is 17 residues. Germline CDR1 and CDR2: SGHNT and YYREEE (reference sequence). In nucleotides, the CDR3 is TGTGCCAGCAGCCTGTCGCTGGGACAGGGGGTTTCCGGGGAGCTGTTTTTT. Translation: CASSLSLGQGVSGELFF.

V gene TRBV27 combines with J gene TRBJ2-7, with 11 positions matching TRBD2. Germline V gene sequence: CDR1 MNHEY, CDR2 SMNVEV (reference sequence). The CDR3 is 15 residues long. J gave up 7 bases and V 5 bases, and 10 bases lay outside the gene matches. The CDR3 is CASSAETSGTGEQYV. The CDR3 DNA follows: TGTGCCAGCAGTGCAGAGACTAGCGGGACTGGTGAGCAGTACGTC.

This clone was found a few times. The gene calls are TRBV7-9 and TRBJ1-2; D gene ambiguous. Between the trimmed V and J ends, which lost 8 bases and 5 bases, there was a span of 12 bases. CDR3 length: 12 amino acids. Germline lookup yields CDR1 SEHNR and CDR2 FQNEAQ (reference sequence). The CDR3 DNA follows: TGTGCCAGCCACCGGGAGGAGTATGGCTACACCTTC. Protein product: CASHREEYGYTF.

This chain joins TRBV6-2 or TRBV6-3 and TRBJ2-3; no clear D. The V gene lost 2 bases and the J gene lost 2 bases, with 17 bases spanning the gap. In germline, CDR1 is MNHEY, CDR2 SVGEGT. The CDR3 is 17 amino acids. CDR3 region: CASSYPNTNPYTDTQYF. The CDR3 DNA sequence: TGTGCCAGCAGTTACCCCAATACGAATCCCTACACAGATACGCAGTATTTT.

This clone came up a few times. The CDR3 sequence is CAIRANYGYTF. The CDR3 DNA is TGTGCCATCCGAGCTAACTATGGCTACACCTTC. The V gene is TRBV10-3, the J gene TRBJ1-2, with D uncertain. Trimming took off 8 bases at V and 0 bases at J, with 4 bases between the two ends. The germline V gene has CDR1 ENHRY and CDR2 SYGVKD. The CDR3 has 11 residues.

The gene calls are TRBV5-6 and TRBJ1-5; maybe TRBD1 (5 bases). Germline loops: CDR1 SGHDT, CDR2 YYEEEE. The CDR3 totals 15 residues. Trimming removed 0 bases at V and 3 bases at J, with 10 bases between. The CDR3 protein is CASSLGQGSNQPQHF. Written as DNA, the CDR3 is TGTGCCAGCAGCTTGGGTCAGGGTTCCAATCAGCCCCAGCATTTT.

The chain is built from TRBV29-1 and TRBJ1-2, with 8 bases lining up with TRBD1. V lost 2 bases and J lost 3; bases outside the gene matches: 14. The germline gives CDR1 SQVTM, CDR2 ANQGSEA. This CDR3 has 17 amino acids. CDR3 in amino acids: CSVERRRGQGAYYGYTF. The DNA for the CDR3 is TGCAGCGTTGAACGCCGCAGAGGGCAGGGGGCATACTATGGCTACACCTTC.

This sequence joins TRBV5-6 and TRBJ2-1; TRBD2 agrees at 8 bases. The CDR3 extends over 12 amino acids. Unmatched junction bases numbered 4, after V lost 4 bases and J lost 10 bases. CDR1 is SGHDT and CDR2 is YYEEEE in the germline V gene. In DNA form, the CDR3 reads TGTGCCAGCAGCATATTAGCGGGGGAGCAGTTCTTC. It codes for CASSILAGEQFF.

This sequence joins TRBV19 and TRBJ2-3, with D maybe TRBD1 (5 bases). V was pared by 6 bases and J by 1 base, with 8 bases between. The CDR3 length is 13 residues. CDR1 and CDR2 from the germline V gene are LNHDA and SQIVND (reference sequence). In DNA, the CDR3 is TGTGCCAGTAGAGGCAGGGGCACAGATACGCAGTATTTT. Amino acids: CASRGRGTDTQYF.

The chain has TRBV11-3 and TRBJ2-1; the match to TRBD2 covers 8 bases. CDR1 is SGHNT and CDR2 is YENEEA in the germline V gene. Trimming at V came to 5 bases and at J to 10 bases, leaving 10 bases not matched to a gene. The CDR3 extends over 14 amino acids. DNA for the CDR3: TGTGCCAGCAGCACTAACGGGGGGGCGAGGGAGCAGTTCTTC. It specifies CASSTNGGAREQFF.

This rearrangement joins TRBV19 to TRBJ2-1, with 8 bases fitting TRBD2. The V and J ends lost 5 bases and 8 bases, in that order; junction bases with no gene match: 17. Germline CDR1 and CDR2: LNHDA and SQIVND (reference sequence). The CDR3 spans 17 residues. The CDR3 sequence is CASSSTPGLGKRDEQFF. DNA for the CDR3: TGTGCCAGTAGTTCAACTCCGGGACTAGGTAAACGGGATGAGCAGTTCTTC.

About this clone itself: The identical CDR3 is also encoded by other nucleotide sequences in the sample. The chain recombines TRBV7-3 with TRBJ1-1; D unresolved. The CDR3 extends over 13 amino acids. Germline V lookup: CDR1 SGHTA, CDR2 FQGTGA. With 3 bases removed from V and 1 base from J, the gap between germline ends came to 6 bases. DNA for the CDR3: TGTGCCAGCAGCTTTACAGAGAACACTGAAGCTTTCTTT. It encodes CASSFTENTEAFF.

The V gene is TRBV11-3, the J gene TRBJ2-5; TRBD1 agrees at 9 bases. Germline V gene data show CDR1 as SGHNT and CDR2 as YENEEA. V gave up 4 bases and J gave up 5 bases; unmatched junction bases: 5. The CDR3 sequence is 14 residues long. CDR3 in amino acids: CASSSGQGSETQYF. Here the CDR3 DNA reads TGTGCCAGCAGCTCCGGACAGGGGTCGGAGACCCAGTACTTC.

This chain uses TRBV7-2 with TRBJ1-5, with TRBD1 identical over 9 bases. The J segment lost 6 bases and the V segment lost 5 bases, leaving 5 bases of the junction unmatched. The germline gives CDR1 SGHTA, CDR2 FQGNSA. There are 14 residues in the CDR3. CDR3 protein: CASSPGTGSQPQHF. CDR3 nucleotide sequence: TGTGCCAGCAGCCCAGGGACAGGGAGTCAGCCCCAGCATTTT.

The rearrangement joins TRBV18 to TRBJ2-1; tentatively, D is TRBD2 (5 bases). This CDR3 is 15 amino acids long. Germline assignment: CDR1 KGHSH and CDR2 LQKENI. V gave up 3 bases and J gave up 2 bases, with 11 bases separating them. The DNA of the CDR3 is TGTGCCAGCTCACCGGAACTCGGGACCTACAATGAGCAGTTCTTC. This codes for CASSPELGTYNEQFF.

As DNA, the CDR3 is TGTGCCAGCAGCTTAGATCGGGACAGCCGTATGAACACTGAAGCTTTCTTT. Translated: CASSLDRDSRMNTEAFF. The chain recombines TRBV11-3 with TRBJ1-1, with TRBD1 matching 7 bases. The CDR3 length is 17 residues. The germline V gene has CDR1 SGHNT and CDR2 YENEEA. Trimming cost V 0 bases and J 0 bases; bases outside gene matches: 7.

The V call is TRBV5-5, the J call TRBJ2-6, with 8 bases matching TRBD1. This CDR3 contains 14 residues. With 9 bases clipped from V and 5 bases from J, the junction kept 7 bases outside the gene matches. CDR1 and CDR2 (germline): SGHKS, YYEKEE (reference sequence). CDR3 residues: CATDDRGRANVLTF. In nucleotides, the CDR3 is TGTGCCACAGACGACAGGGGACGGGCCAACGTCCTGACTTTC.

This clone was detected once. V is TRBV5-1 and J is TRBJ1-2; D is unclear. The length of the CDR3 is 14 residues. Germline CDR1 is SGHRS and CDR2 is YFSETQ. V lost 2 bases and J 1 base, leaving 9 bases between the germline ends. CDR3 nucleotides: TGCGCCAGCAGCTTTACCGGGGATAACTATGGCTACACCTTC. Its protein product is CASSFTGDNYGYTF.

The rearrangement links TRBV6-5 to TRBJ2-1; 8 nucleotides align to TRBD1. Germline V gene lookup returns CDR1 MNHEY and CDR2 SVGAGI. This CDR3 contains 14 residues. V gave up 6 bases and J gave up 6 bases; unmatched junction bases: 7. Written as DNA, the CDR3 is TGTGCCAGCAGCACTGGACAGGGAACCAATGAGCAGTTCTTC. This codes for CASSTGQGTNEQFF.

The J gene is TRBJ2-5, the V gene TRBV3-1 (or the pseudogene TRBV3-2); the D gene is possibly TRBD2 (6 bases). Trimming left V 3 bases short and J 4 bases short, with 6 bases between. The CDR3 consists of 12 residues. Germline V gene lookup returns CDR1 LGHDT and CDR2 YNNKEL (reference sequence). The chain's CDR3 is CASSHGRETQYF. The DNA for the CDR3 is TGTGCCAGCAGCCACGGGAGAGAGACCCAGTACTTC.

This clone turned up a few times. The J gene is TRBJ1-2, the V gene TRBV7-9; 9 bases are a match to TRBD1. Germline V gives CDR1 SEHNR, CDR2 FQNEAQ (reference sequence). V shed 5 bases, J shed 6 bases, and the junction held 7 bases outside the gene matches. This CDR3 has 14 amino acids. In nucleotides, the CDR3 is TGTGCCAGCAGCCCAGGCTGGACAGGGGATGGCTACACCTTC. It codes for CASSPGWTGDGYTF.

This clone has only one observation. This chain links TRBV29-1 with TRBJ2-1; 7 positions match TRBD2. In germline, CDR1 is SQVTM, CDR2 ANQGSEA. V lost 6 bases, J lost 4 bases, and 12 bases stayed unmatched. The CDR3 is 15 residues long. In DNA, the CDR3 is TGCAGCGTACCGAAAGTCCTCGGGGGGTACAATGAGCAGTTCTTC. It specifies CSVPKVLGGYNEQFF.

This clone was observed a handful of times. This specimen includes other DNA sequences encoding the same CDR3. The V call is TRBV3-1 (or the pseudogene TRBV3-2), the J call TRBJ2-5, with TRBD1 as a possible D gene (5 bases). Germline loops: CDR1 LGHDT, CDR2 YNNKEL (reference sequence). V lost 4 bases and J 2 bases, leaving 5 bases between the germline ends. CDR3 length: 12 residues. The CDR3 sequence: CASSPGQETQYF. Written as DNA, the CDR3 is TGTGCCAGCAGCCCAGGGCAAGAGACCCAGTACTTC.

The rearrangement joins TRBV7-9 to TRBJ1-1, with a possible D match to TRBD1 (6 bases). The V end was cut by 2 bases, the J end by 4 bases, with 14 bases between. The CDR3 totals 15 residues. Germline values: CDR1 SEHNR, CDR2 FQNEAQ (reference sequence). CDR3 nucleotides: TGTGCCAGCAGCTTAAGGGACAACAAGGGCACTGAAGCTTTCTTT. It specifies CASSLRDNKGTEAFF. Supplemented by reference TRBV7-9 and TRBJ1-1, the full variable domain reads DTGVSQNPRHKITKRGQNVTFRCDPISEHNRLYWYRQTLGQGPEFLTYFQNEAQLEKSRLLSDRFSAERPKGSFSTLEIQRTEQGDSAMYLCASSLRDNKGTEAFFGQGTRLTVV.

The V gene is TRBV7-2, the J gene TRBJ1-3; tentatively, D is TRBD1 (5 bases). The CDR3 consists of 19 residues. The V and J ends lost 2 bases and 0 bases respectively, with 20 bases between them. Germline loops: CDR1 SGHTA, CDR2 FQGNSA. The CDR3 protein is CASSLWAGPSAFSGNTIYF. In DNA form, the CDR3 reads TGTGCCAGCAGCTTATGGGCAGGGCCCTCCGCCTTCTCTGGAAACACCATATATTTT.

The chain recombines TRBV5-5 with TRBJ1-2; D gene unclear. The CDR3 is 14 amino acids. Trimming removed 4 bases from V and 6 bases from J, with 16 bases in between. The V gene's germline CDR1 is SGHKS and CDR2 YYEKEE (reference sequence). CDR3: CASSQIGRRNGYTF. The DNA for the CDR3 is TGTGCCAGCAGCCAAATTGGGAGGAGGAATGGCTACACCTTC.